This T cell receptor (beta chain) comes out of a study of CD8+ T cells in alopecia areata. Extracted RNA was reverse transcribed, and the resulting cDNA served as sequencing template. Assay used: immunoSEQ multiplex PCR; TCRdb lists only in-frame clones, some missing. The sample lists 12,000 or so clones, more than 55% occurring once. The ends were cut back, 6 bases at V and 5 bases at J, with 10 bases in the middle. The CDR3 has 11 amino acids. The germline V gene has CDR1 SQVTM and CDR2 ANQGSEA. Patients with alopecia areata provided lesional scalp punch biopsies as well as peripheral blood. J is TRBJ1-1 and V is TRBV29-1; a possible D gene is TRBD1 (5 bases). This clonotype originated in a human donor with alopecia areata. Sequencing was carried out using skin. CDR3 coding DNA: TGCAGCGTAGCCGAGGGGACTGAAGCTTTCTTT. Its translation is CSVAEGTEAFF.